These 7 T cell receptor beta chains were sequenced from one sample in a study of blood T cell repertoires in COVID-19. Only in-frame clones appear in the TCRdb table, and some are missing; sequencing was by immunoSEQ multiplex PCR. The sample contains 290,000 or so clones, about 89% of which appear only once. Input material: PBMCs or T cells enriched from blood (not recorded which). The receptors were sampled from a woman under 30 who had recovered from COVID-19.

This clone was picked up a small number of times. The chain's CDR3 is CASSEGDREMSEKLFF. The CDR3 DNA is TGTGCCAGCAGTGAAGGGGACAGGGAAATGAGTGAAAAACTGTTTTTT. This chain joins TRBV6-1 and TRBJ1-4; 9 bases line up with TRBD1. Trimming at V came to 1 base and at J to 7 bases, leaving 7 bases not matched to a gene. This CDR3 region has 16 residues. CDR1 is MNHNS and CDR2 is SASEGT in the germline V gene.

This clone was counted only a few times. The chain recombines TRBV27 with TRBJ2-1; unclear D gene. V was cut by 1 base and J by 9 bases, with 13 bases left in between. The V gene's germline CDR1 is MNHEY and CDR2 SMNVEV (reference sequence). This CDR3 has 14 amino acids. CDR3 residues: CASSLLAPSPEQFF. For the CDR3, the DNA is TGTGCCAGCAGTTTATTAGCCCCATCTCCTGAGCAGTTCTTC.

The chain couples TRBV20-1 to TRBJ2-4; 12 nucleotides match TRBD2. V shed 3 bases and J 0 bases; nucleotides not matched to a gene: 9. The CDR3 extends over 18 amino acids. The germline V gene has CDR1 DFQATT and CDR2 SNEGSKA (reference sequence). DNA of the CDR3: TGCAGTGCTAGTCGGCTAGCGGGAGGGCTCCTAGCCAAAAACATTCAGTACTTC. Its translation is CSASRLAGGLLAKNIQYF.

V usage is TRBV2 and J usage is TRBJ2-1; D possibly corresponds to TRBD2 (6 bases). CDR3 length equals 14 residues. V dropped 10 bases and J dropped 4 bases, with 17 bases sitting between them. Germline values: CDR1 SNHLY, CDR2 FYNNEI. The CDR3 loop reads CAKQVGGKYNEQFF. CDR3 coding DNA: TGTGCCAAGCAGGTGGGGGGAAAATACAATGAGCAGTTCTTC.

V is TRBV19 and J is TRBJ1-2; the match to TRBD1 covers 11 bases. Germline V gene sequence: CDR1 LNHDA, CDR2 SQIVND (reference sequence). The CDR3 extends over 16 amino acids. V dropped 5 bases and J dropped 0; count of bases not matched to a gene: 5. CDR3 in DNA: TGTGCCAGTAGTCCGTGGGGACAGGGGGCTAACTATGGCTACACCTTC. Its translation is CASSPWGQGANYGYTF.

This chain links TRBV6-5 with TRBJ2-1; TRBD2 is a possible D gene (5 bases). V lost 9 bases to trimming and J lost 7 bases, with 10 bases between them. Germline CDR1 is MNHEY and CDR2 is SVGAGI. This CDR3 comprises 11 residues. DNA for the CDR3: TGTGCCAGTAAAAGGGAGAATGAGCAGTTCTTC. It encodes CASKRENEQFF.

The chain links TRBV29-1 to TRBJ1-2; D unresolved. Germline assignment: CDR1 SQVTM and CDR2 ANQGSEA. V was clipped by 4 bases and J by 1 base, with 10 bases between them. The CDR3 covers 13 residues. The CDR3 protein is CSVVFLFNYGYTF. CDR3 nucleotide sequence: TGCAGCGTTGTCTTTCTGTTTAACTATGGCTACACCTTC.